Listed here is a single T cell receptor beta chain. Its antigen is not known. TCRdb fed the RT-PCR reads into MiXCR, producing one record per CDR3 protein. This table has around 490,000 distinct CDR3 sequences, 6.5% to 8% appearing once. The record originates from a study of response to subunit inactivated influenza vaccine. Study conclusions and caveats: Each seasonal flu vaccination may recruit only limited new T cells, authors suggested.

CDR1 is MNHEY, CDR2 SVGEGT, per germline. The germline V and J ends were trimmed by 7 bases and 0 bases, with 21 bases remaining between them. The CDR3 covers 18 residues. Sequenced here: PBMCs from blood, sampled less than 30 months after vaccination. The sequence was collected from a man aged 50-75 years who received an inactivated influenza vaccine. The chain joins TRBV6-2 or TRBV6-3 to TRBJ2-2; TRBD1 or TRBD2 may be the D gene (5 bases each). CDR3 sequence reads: CASTDVRGAGANTGELFF. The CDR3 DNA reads TGTGCCAGCACCGACGTAAGGGGAGCCGGTGCGAACACCGGGGAGCTGTTTTTT.